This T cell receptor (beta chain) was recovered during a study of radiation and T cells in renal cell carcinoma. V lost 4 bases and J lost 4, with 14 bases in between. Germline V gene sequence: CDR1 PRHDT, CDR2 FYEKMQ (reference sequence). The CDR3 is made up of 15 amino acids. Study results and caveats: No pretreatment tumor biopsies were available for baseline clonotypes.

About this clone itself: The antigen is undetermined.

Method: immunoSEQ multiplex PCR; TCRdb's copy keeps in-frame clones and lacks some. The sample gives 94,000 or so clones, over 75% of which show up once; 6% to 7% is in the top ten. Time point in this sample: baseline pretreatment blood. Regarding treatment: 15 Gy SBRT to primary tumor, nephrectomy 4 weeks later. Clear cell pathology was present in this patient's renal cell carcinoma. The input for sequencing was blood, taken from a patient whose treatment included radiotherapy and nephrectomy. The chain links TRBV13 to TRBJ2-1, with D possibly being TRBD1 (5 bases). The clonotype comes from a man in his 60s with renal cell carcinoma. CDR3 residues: CASSYTGERYNEQFF. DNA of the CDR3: TGTGCCAGCAGCTATACAGGAGAACGGTACAATGAGCAGTTCTTC.